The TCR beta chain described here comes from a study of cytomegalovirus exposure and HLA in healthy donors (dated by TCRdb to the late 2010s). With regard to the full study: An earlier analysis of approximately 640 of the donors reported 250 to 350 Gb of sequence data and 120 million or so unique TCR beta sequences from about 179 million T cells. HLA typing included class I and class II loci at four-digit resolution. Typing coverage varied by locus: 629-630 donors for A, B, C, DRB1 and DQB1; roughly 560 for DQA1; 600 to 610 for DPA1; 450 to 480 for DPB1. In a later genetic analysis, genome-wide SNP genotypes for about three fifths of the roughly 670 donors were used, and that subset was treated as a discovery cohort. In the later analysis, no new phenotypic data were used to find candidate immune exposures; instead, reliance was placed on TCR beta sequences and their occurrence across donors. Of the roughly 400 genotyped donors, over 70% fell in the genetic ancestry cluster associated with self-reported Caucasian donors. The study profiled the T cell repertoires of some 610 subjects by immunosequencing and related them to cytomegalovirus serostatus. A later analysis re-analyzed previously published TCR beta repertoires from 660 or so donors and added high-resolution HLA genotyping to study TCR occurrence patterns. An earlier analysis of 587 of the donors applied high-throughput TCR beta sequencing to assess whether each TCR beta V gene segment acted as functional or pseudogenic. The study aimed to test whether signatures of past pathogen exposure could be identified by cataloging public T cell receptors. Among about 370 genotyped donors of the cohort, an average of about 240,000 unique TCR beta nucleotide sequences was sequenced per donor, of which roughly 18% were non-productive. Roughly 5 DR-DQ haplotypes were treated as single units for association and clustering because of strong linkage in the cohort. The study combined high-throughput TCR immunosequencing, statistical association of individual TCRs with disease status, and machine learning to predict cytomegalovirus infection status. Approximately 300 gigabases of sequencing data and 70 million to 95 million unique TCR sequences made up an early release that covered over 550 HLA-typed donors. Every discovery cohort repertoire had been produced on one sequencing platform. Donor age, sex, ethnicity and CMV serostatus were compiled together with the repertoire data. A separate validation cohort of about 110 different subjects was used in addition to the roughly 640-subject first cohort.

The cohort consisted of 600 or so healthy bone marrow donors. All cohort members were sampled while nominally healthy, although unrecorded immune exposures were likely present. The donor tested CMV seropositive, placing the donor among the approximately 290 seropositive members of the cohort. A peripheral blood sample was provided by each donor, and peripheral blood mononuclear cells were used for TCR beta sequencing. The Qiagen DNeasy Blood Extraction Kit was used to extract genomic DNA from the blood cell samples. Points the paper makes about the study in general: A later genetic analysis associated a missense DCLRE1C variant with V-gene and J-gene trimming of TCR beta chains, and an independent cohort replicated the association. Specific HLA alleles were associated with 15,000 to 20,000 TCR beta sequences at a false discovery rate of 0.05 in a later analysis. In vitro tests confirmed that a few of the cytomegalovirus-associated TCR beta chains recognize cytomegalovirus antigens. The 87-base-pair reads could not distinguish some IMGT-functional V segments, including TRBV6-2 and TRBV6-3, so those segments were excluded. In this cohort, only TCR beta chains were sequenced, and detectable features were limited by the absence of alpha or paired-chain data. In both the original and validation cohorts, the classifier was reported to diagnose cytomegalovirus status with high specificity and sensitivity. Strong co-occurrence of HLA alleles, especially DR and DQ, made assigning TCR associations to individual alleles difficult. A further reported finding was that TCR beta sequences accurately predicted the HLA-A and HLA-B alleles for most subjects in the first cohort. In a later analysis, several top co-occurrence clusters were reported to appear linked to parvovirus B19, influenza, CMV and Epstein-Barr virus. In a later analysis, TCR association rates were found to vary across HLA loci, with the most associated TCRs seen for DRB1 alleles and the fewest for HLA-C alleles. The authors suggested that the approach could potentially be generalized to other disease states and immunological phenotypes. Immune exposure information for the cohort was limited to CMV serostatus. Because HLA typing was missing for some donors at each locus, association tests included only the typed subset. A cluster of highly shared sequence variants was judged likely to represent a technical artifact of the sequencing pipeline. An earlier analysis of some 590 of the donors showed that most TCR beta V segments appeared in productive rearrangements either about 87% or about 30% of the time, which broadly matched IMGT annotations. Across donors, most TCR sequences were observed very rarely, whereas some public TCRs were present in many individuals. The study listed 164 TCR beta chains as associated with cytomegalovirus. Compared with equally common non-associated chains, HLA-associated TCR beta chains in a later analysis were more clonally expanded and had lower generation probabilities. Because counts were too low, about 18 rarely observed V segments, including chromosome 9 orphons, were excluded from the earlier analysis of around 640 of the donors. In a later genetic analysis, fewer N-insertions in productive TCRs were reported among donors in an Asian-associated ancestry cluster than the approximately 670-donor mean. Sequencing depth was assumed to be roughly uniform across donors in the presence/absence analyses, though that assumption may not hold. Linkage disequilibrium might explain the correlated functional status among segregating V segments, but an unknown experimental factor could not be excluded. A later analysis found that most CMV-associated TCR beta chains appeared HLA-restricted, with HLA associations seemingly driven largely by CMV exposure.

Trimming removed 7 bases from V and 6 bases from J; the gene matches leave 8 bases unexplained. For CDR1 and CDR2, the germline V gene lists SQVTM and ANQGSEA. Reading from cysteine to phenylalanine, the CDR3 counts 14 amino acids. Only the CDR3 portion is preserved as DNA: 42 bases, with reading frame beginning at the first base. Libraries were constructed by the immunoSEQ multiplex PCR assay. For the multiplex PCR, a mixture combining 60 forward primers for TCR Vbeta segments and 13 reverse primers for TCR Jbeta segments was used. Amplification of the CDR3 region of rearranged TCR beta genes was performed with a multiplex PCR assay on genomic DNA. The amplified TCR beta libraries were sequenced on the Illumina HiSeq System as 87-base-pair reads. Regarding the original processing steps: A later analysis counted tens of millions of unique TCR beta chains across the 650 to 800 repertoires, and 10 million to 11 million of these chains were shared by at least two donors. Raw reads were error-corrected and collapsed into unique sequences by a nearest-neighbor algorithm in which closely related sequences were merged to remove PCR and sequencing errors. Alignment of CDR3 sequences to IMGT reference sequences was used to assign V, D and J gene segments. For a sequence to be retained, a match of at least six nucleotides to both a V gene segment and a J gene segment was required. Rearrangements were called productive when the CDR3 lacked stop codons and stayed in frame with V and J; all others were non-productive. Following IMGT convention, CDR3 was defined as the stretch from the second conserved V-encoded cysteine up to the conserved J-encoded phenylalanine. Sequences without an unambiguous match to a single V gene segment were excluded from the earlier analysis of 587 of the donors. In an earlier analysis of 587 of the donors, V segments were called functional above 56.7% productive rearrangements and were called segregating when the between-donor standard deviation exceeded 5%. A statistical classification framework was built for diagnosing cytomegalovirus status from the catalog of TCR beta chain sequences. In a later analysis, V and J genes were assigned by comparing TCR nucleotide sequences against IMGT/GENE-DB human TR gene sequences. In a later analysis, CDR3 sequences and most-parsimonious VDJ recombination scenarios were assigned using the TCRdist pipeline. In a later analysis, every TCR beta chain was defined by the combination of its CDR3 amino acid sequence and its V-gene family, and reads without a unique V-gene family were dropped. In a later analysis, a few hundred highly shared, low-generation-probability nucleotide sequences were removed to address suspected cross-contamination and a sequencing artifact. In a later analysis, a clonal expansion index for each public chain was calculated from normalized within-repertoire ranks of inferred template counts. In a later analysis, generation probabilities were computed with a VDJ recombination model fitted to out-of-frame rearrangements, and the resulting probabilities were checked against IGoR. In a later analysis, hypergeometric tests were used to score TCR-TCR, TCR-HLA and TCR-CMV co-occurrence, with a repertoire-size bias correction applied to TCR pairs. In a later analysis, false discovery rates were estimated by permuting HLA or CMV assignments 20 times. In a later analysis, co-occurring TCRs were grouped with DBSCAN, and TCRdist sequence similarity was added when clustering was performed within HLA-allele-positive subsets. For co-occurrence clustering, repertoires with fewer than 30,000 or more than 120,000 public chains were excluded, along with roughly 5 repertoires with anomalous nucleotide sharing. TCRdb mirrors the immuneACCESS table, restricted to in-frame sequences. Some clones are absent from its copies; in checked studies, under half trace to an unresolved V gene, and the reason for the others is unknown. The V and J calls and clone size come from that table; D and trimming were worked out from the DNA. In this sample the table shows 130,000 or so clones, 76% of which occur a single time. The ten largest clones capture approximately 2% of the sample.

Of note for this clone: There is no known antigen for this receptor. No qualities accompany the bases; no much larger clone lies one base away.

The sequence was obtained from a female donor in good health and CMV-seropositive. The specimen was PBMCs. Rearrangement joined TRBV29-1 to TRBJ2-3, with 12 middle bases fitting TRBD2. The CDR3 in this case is CSGASGGAGDTQYF. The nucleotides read TGCAGCGGCGCTAGCGGGGGGGCGGGGGATACGCAGTATTTT.